The rows below give T cell receptor beta chains drawn from one sample of a study of blood T cell repertoires in COVID-19. Libraries were prepared by immunoSEQ multiplex PCR; TCRdb keeps only in-frame clonotypes and omits some of them. This table holds roughly 49,000 clones, 93% found once. The sample taken for sequencing was peripheral blood. These receptors were collected from a man aged 60 to 69 with COVID-19, enrolled during active disease. The CDR3 runs from the conserved cysteine through the conserved F or W. D genes are given only for firm matches. Size values are once, few and many counts, or a class for expanded clones, and some rows have none.

D gene: .; J gene: TRBJ2-7; V gene: TRBV2; clone size: .; CDR3 DNA: TGTGCCAGCAGCGGGGCCTACGAGCAGTACTTC; CDR3 protein: CASSGAYEQYF
D gene: TRBD1; J gene: TRBJ1-2; V gene: TRBV6-5; clone size: .; CDR3 DNA: TGTGCCAGCAGTTACACGGGACAGCCCTATGGCTACACCTTC; CDR3 protein: CASSYTGQPYGYTF
D gene: TRBD1; J gene: TRBJ1-2; V gene: TRBV24-1; clone size: .; CDR3 DNA: TGTGCCACCAGTGAGGACAGGGGGCCTAACTATGGCTACACCTTC; CDR3 protein: CATSEDRGPNYGYTF
D gene: .; J gene: TRBJ2-1; V gene: TRBV28; clone size: .; CDR3 DNA: TGTGCCAGCAGACAGGGATCGGTCAATGAGCAGTTCTTC; CDR3 protein: CASRQGSVNEQFF
D gene: .; J gene: TRBJ1-1; V gene: TRBV11-2; clone size: .; CDR3 DNA: TGTGCCAGCAGCTTAGGCGGGGGGGGCACTGAAGCTTTCTTT; CDR3 protein: CASSLGGGGTEAFF
D gene: .; J gene: TRBJ1-6; V gene: TRBV3-1/TRBV3-2; clone size: .; CDR3 DNA: TGTGCCAGCAGCCACCGCGAGAATTCACCCCTCCACTTT; CDR3 protein: CASSHRENSPLHF
D gene: .; J gene: TRBJ2-2; V gene: TRBV4-3; clone size: .; CDR3 DNA: TGCGCCAGCTCTGGCGGAGACGGTGTCACCGGGGAGCTGTTTTTT; CDR3 protein: CASSGGDGVTGELFF
D gene: .; J gene: TRBJ1-6; V gene: TRBV27; clone size: .; CDR3 DNA: TGTGCCAGCAGTTTAACTCAGGGGAAAGGTTCACCCCTCCACTTT; CDR3 protein: CASSLTQGKGSPLHF
D gene: .; J gene: TRBJ1-3; V gene: TRBV4-1; clone size: .; CDR3 DNA: TGCGCCAGCAGCCAAGCCGCAGGAAACTCTGGAAACACCATATATTTT; CDR3 protein: CASSQAAGNSGNTIYF
D gene: TRBD1; J gene: TRBJ1-5; V gene: TRBV19; clone size: .; CDR3 DNA: TGTGCCAGTAGATACAGGGGAGGCAATCAGCCCCAGCATTTT; CDR3 protein: CASRYRGGNQPQHF
D gene: TRBD1; J gene: TRBJ2-7; V gene: TRBV12-3/TRBV12-4; clone size: few; CDR3 DNA: TGTGCCAGCAGTTTATGGACAGGGGCCTTGGACTTC; CDR3 protein: CASSLWTGALDF
D gene: TRBD1; J gene: TRBJ2-2; V gene: TRBV7-9; clone size: .; CDR3 DNA: TGTGCCAGCAGACGACAGGGGCGAACCTCGGGAGGGGAGCTGTTTTTT; CDR3 protein: CASRRQGRTSGGELFF
D gene: .; J gene: TRBJ1-4; V gene: TRBV7-3; clone size: .; CDR3 DNA: TGTGCCCCCTCAGCGGCGTTGGATGAAAAACTGTTTTTT; CDR3 protein: CAPSAALDEKLFF
D gene: .; J gene: TRBJ2-5; V gene: TRBV2; clone size: .; CDR3 DNA: TGTGCCAGCAGTCAGGTGGGGCTAGTGGGGGGAGGTCAAGAGACCCAGTACTTC; CDR3 protein: CASSQVGLVGGGQETQYF
D gene: TRBD1; J gene: TRBJ2-2; V gene: TRBV19; clone size: .; CDR3 DNA: TGTGCCAGTAGTGGCGGACAGGGGATAGGGAACACCGGGGAGCTGTTTTTT; CDR3 protein: CASSGGQGIGNTGELFF
D gene: .; J gene: TRBJ2-1; V gene: TRBV27; clone size: .; CDR3 DNA: TGTGCCAGCTGTACTAATCAAATGGCGCGGCAGTTCTTC; CDR3 protein: CASCTNQMARQFF
D gene: .; J gene: TRBJ1-1; V gene: TRBV9; clone size: .; CDR3 DNA: TGTGCCAGCAGCGTAACACAGCTGAACACTGAAGCTTTCTTT; CDR3 protein: CASSVTQLNTEAFF
D gene: .; J gene: TRBJ1-2; V gene: TRBV11-2; clone size: .; CDR3 DNA: TGTGCCAGCAGCACCCAAACAGGGAAGGCCTATGGCTACACCTTC; CDR3 protein: CASSTQTGKAYGYTF
D gene: TRBD1; J gene: TRBJ2-7; V gene: TRBV28; clone size: .; CDR3 DNA: TGTGCCAGCAGGGTGACAGGGTTGGGCGAGCAGTACTTC; CDR3 protein: CASRVTGLGEQYF
D gene: .; J gene: TRBJ1-1; V gene: TRBV18; clone size: .; CDR3 DNA: TGTGCCAGCTCACCCCCCGGCGGTCGGAACACTGAAGCTTTCTTT; CDR3 protein: CASSPPGGRNTEAFF
D gene: TRBD1; J gene: TRBJ1-6; V gene: TRBV5-1; clone size: .; CDR3 DNA: TGCGCCAGCAGGGGGGACAGCATTTATAATTCACCCCTCCACTTT; CDR3 protein: CASRGDSIYNSPLHF
D gene: .; J gene: TRBJ1-4; V gene: TRBV18; clone size: .; CDR3 DNA: TGTGCCAGCTCACTTCTGGCGGAGGTTAATGAAAAACTGTTTTTT; CDR3 protein: CASSLLAEVNEKLFF
D gene: .; J gene: TRBJ2-3; V gene: TRBV5-1; clone size: .; CDR3 DNA: TGCGCCAGCAGCACATTCACAGATACGCAGTATTTT; CDR3 protein: CASSTFTDTQYF
D gene: .; J gene: TRBJ2-2; V gene: TRBV19; clone size: .; CDR3 DNA: TGTGCCAGTAGCAATACGAGGAGGGCCCCCGGGGAGCTGTTTTTT; CDR3 protein: CASSNTRRAPGELFF
D gene: TRBD1; J gene: TRBJ2-2; V gene: TRBV5-1; clone size: .; CDR3 DNA: TGCGCCAGCAGCACTCCCCCCGGGACAGGGACCACCGGGGAGCTGTTTTTT; CDR3 protein: CASSTPPGTGTTGELFF
D gene: .; J gene: TRBJ1-3; V gene: TRBV2; clone size: .; CDR3 DNA: TGTGCCAGCAGACAGGGAGCCGCTGGAAACACCATATATTTT; CDR3 protein: CASRQGAAGNTIYF
D gene: .; J gene: TRBJ1-2; V gene: TRBV5-1; clone size: .; CDR3 DNA: TGCGCCAGCAGCTCCACGACAGTCCTCTCTGGCTACACCTTC; CDR3 protein: CASSSTTVLSGYTF
D gene: .; J gene: TRBJ2-5; V gene: TRBV3-1/TRBV3-2; clone size: once; CDR3 DNA: TGTGCCAGCAGCCAAGATCAACTCGGCGGGGTACAAGAGACCCAGTACTTC; CDR3 protein: CASSQDQLGGVQETQYF
D gene: TRBD1; J gene: TRBJ2-3; V gene: TRBV30; clone size: .; CDR3 DNA: TGTGCCTGGAGTGTACTCATCAGGGGACAGGGGGGAGATACGCAGTATTTT; CDR3 protein: CAWSVLIRGQGGDTQYF
D gene: TRBD1; J gene: TRBJ1-2; V gene: TRBV28; clone size: .; CDR3 DNA: TGTGCCAGCAGTTCCGGACAGGGGGCATTCTATGGCTACACCTTC; CDR3 protein: CASSSGQGAFYGYTF
D gene: .; J gene: TRBJ2-5; V gene: TRBV5-1; clone size: .; CDR3 DNA: TGCGCCAGCAGCTTGGCCGGTAGCGGCCAAGAGACCCAGTACTTC; CDR3 protein: CASSLAGSGQETQYF
D gene: TRBD2; J gene: TRBJ2-2; V gene: TRBV9; clone size: .; CDR3 DNA: TGTGCCAGCAGCGGAGCCCGGGACGGGGGGTCGAACACCGGGGAGCTGTTTTTT; CDR3 protein: CASSGARDGGSNTGELFF
D gene: TRBD2; J gene: TRBJ2-7; V gene: TRBV9; clone size: .; CDR3 DNA: TGTGCCAGCAGCCTGGGACTAGCCTTGGACGAGCAGTACTTC; CDR3 protein: CASSLGLALDEQYF
D gene: .; J gene: TRBJ1-2; V gene: TRBV7-9; clone size: .; CDR3 DNA: TGTGCCAGCAGTCCAACTGCAGGGAACTATGGCTACACCTTC; CDR3 protein: CASSPTAGNYGYTF
D gene: .; J gene: TRBJ2-5; V gene: TRBV4-1; clone size: .; CDR3 DNA: TGCGCCAGCAGCCAAGCCAGGGATCGAAAAGAGACCCAGTACTTC; CDR3 protein: CASSQARDRKETQYF
D gene: .; J gene: TRBJ1-5; V gene: TRBV6-5; clone size: .; CDR3 DNA: TGTGCCAGCAGTAGCGGACAGTCCTCAGGGGCCCAGCATTTT; CDR3 protein: CASSSGQSSGAQHF
D gene: .; J gene: TRBJ1-5; V gene: TRBV5-5; clone size: .; CDR3 DNA: TGTGCCAGCAGCTTGGGTCAGGGCGAGCAGCCCCAGCATTTT; CDR3 protein: CASSLGQGEQPQHF
D gene: TRBD2; J gene: TRBJ2-1; V gene: TRBV27; clone size: .; CDR3 DNA: TGTGCCAGCAGAAGACTAGCGGGGGTTGAGCAGTTCTTC; CDR3 protein: CASRRLAGVEQFF
D gene: TRBD1; J gene: TRBJ1-4; V gene: TRBV19; clone size: .; CDR3 DNA: TGTGCCAGTAGTTTCCAGGGGGGAACTAATGAAAAACTGTTTTTT; CDR3 protein: CASSFQGGTNEKLFF
D gene: .; J gene: TRBJ1-5; V gene: TRBV19; clone size: .; CDR3 DNA: TGTGCCAGTAGTATCTGGGGGGGGCTCAGGAATCAGCCCCAGCATTTT; CDR3 protein: CASSIWGGLRNQPQHF
D gene: TRBD1; J gene: TRBJ1-2; V gene: TRBV3-1/TRBV3-2; clone size: .; CDR3 DNA: TGTGCCAGCAGGTTCGGGACAGCTAACTATGGCTACACCTTC; CDR3 protein: CASRFGTANYGYTF